This TCR beta chain was sequenced during a study of regulatory T cells in long-lasting Graves disease. This CDR3 comprises 15 residues. CDR1 and CDR2 (germline): SGHNT, YENEEA. Trimming stripped 5 bases from V and 10 bases from J, with 21 bases between. As to time point: newly diagnosed GD, antithyroid drugs for less than 3 months. From PBMCs, RNA was extracted and then used to make the TCR library. Sequencing libraries for TCR beta were prepared with iRepertoire HTBI primers and Arm-PCR of CDR3 regions. TCRdb independently ran MiXCR on the multiplex PCR reads; one entry per CDR3 protein. The table includes 350,000 to 450,000 distinct CDR3 sequences, about 12% detected once. These same data were also listed under a study on T cells in Graves' hyperthyroidism and ophthalmopathy.

Sequenced here: peripheral blood mononuclear cells (PBMCs), sampled at new diagnosis, from a patient treated with antithyroid drugs. V gene TRBV11-3 combines with J gene TRBJ2-1; TRBD1 might be the D (5 bases). This clonotype was obtained from a woman aged 18 to 35 with Graves disease. The CDR3 nucleotides are TGTGCCAGCAGCCCATATGCTGGGGCACTGGACGAGCAGTTCTTC. Its translation: CASSPYAGALDEQFF.